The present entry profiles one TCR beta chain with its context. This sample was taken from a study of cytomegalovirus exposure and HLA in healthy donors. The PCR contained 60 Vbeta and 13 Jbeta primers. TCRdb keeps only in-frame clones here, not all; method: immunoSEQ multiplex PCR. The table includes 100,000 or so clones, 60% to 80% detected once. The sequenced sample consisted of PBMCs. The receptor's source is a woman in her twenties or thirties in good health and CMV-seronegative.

The CDR3 DNA sequence: TGTGCCAGCAGCTTTCACAGGGGCCTCTTGGAAAAACTGTTTTTT. The encoded protein is CASSFHRGLLEKLFF. This sequence joins TRBV7-9 and TRBJ1-4, with 7 positions matching TRBD1. From germline, CDR1 is SEHNR and CDR2 FQNEAQ (reference sequence). V lost 3 bases and J lost 8; bases outside the gene matches: 9. This CDR3 spans 15 amino acids.